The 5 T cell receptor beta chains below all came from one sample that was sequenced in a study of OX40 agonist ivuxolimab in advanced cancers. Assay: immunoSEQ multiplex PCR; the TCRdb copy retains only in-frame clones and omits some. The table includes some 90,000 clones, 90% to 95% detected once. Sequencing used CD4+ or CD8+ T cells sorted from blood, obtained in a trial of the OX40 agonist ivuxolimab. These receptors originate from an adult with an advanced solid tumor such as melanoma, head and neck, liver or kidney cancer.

In DNA form, the CDR3 reads TGTGCCAGCCGCCCCCCCGGGGGGTCCATTGTAGGCGAGCAGTACTTC. This codes for CASRPPGGSIVGEQYF. The V gene is TRBV7-9, the J gene TRBJ2-7; TRBD2 agrees at 7 bases. This CDR3 comprises 16 residues. J gave up 6 bases and V 8 bases, and 19 bases lay outside the gene matches. CDR1 SEHNR and CDR2 FQNEAQ come from the germline V gene (reference sequence).

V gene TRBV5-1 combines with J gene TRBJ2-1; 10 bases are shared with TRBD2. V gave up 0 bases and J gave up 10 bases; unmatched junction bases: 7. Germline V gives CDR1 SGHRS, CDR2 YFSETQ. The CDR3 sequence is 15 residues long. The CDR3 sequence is CASSLDTSGTDEQFF. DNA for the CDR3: TGCGCCAGCAGCTTGGATACTAGCGGGACGGACGAGCAGTTCTTC.

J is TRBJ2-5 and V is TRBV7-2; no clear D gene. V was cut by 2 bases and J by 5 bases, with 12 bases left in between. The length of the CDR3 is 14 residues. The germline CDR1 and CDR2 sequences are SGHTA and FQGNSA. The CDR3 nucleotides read TGTGCCAGCAGCTTAAGTGGGGATATGGAGACCCAGTACTTC. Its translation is CASSLSGDMETQYF. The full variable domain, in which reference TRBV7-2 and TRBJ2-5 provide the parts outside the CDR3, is GAGVSQSPSNKVTEKGKDVELRCDPISGHTALYWYRQSLGQGLEFLIYFQGNSAPDKSGLPSDRFSAERTGGSVSTLTIQRTQQEDSAVYLCASSLSGDMETQYFGPGTRLLVL.

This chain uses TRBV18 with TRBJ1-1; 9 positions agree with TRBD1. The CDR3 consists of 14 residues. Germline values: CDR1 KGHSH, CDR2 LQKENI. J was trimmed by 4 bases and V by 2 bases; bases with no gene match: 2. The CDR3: CASSPKTGGTEAFF. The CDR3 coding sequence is TGTGCCAGCTCACCAAAGACAGGGGGCACTGAAGCTTTCTTT.

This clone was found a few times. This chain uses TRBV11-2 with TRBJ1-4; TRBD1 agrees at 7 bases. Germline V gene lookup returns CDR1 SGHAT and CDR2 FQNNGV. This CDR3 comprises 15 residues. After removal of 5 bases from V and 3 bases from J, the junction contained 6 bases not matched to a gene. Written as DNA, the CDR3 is TGTGCCAGCAGCAGCGACGGGACAGCTAATGAAAAACTGTTTTTT. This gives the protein CASSSDGTANEKLFF.